Shown below are 24 T cell receptor beta chains from a single sample sequenced in a study of monozygotic twins with inflammatory bowel disease. One entry per CDR3 protein, without DNA, is what TCRdb gives after re-calling the 5' RACE reads. The sample's table shows 200,000 to 250,000 distinct CDR3 sequences. What was sequenced was blood. The origin of the receptors is a human donor with ulcerative colitis or Crohn's disease, or a healthy co-twin of an affected twin (not recorded which).

This chain joins TRBV20-1 and TRBJ2-7; TCRdb proposes TRBD2, but this gene call is untestable without DNA. The CDR3 covers 15 residues. From germline, CDR1 is DFQATT and CDR2 SNEGSKA (reference sequence). This chain's CDR3 is CSARDVEESSYEQYF.

The V call is TRBV20-1, the J call TRBJ2-7. The CDR3 spans 11 residues. Per the germline V gene, CDR1 is DFQATT and CDR2 is SNEGSKA (reference sequence). This chain's CDR3 is CSATPGYEQYF.

The chain uses TRBV7-2 and TRBJ2-1. This CDR3 region has 14 residues. Germline CDR1 reads SGHTA; CDR2 reads FQGNSA. The CDR3 sequence: CASSKPGRINEQFF. The full variable domain, rest sourced from reference TRBV7-2 and TRBJ2-1, is GAGVSQSPSNKVTEKGKDVELRCDPISGHTALYWYRQSLGQGLEFLIYFQGNSAPDKSGLPSDRFSAERTGGSVSTLTIQRTQQEDSAVYLCASSKPGRINEQFFGPGTRLTVL.

The chain has TRBV19 and TRBJ2-7; TCRdb picks TRBD1, but there is no DNA to check that call. The CDR3 sequence is 14 residues long. From germline, CDR1 is LNHDA and CDR2 SQIVND (reference sequence). The CDR3 protein is CASKSGTGPYEQYF. The full variable domain, in which reference TRBV19 and TRBJ2-7 provide the parts outside the CDR3, is DGGITQSPKYLFRKEGQNVTLSCEQNLNHDAMYWYRQDPGQGLRLIYYSQIVNDFQKGDIAEGYSVSREKKESFPLTVTSAQKNPTAFYLCASKSGTGPYEQYFGPGTRLTVT.

This sequence joins TRBV4-3 and TRBJ2-3; TCRdb calls TRBD2, which cannot be checked without DNA. Per the germline V gene, CDR1 is LGHNA and CDR2 is YSLEER. This CDR3 is 15 amino acids long. This chain's CDR3 is CASSPLAGGADTQYF.

The genes are TRBV15 and TRBJ2-3; the D call from TCRdb, TRBD2, cannot be confirmed without DNA. The CDR3 has 15 residues. The germline V gene encodes CDR1 LNHNV and CDR2 YYDKDF (reference sequence). The CDR3: CATSRGAGATDTQYF.

This chain uses TRBV12-3 or TRBV12-4 with TRBJ1-5; checking the TCRdb D call of TRBD1 is not possible without DNA. The CDR3 length is 14 residues. This CDR3 reads CASSLRGGGQPQHF.

V usage is TRBV5-4 and J usage is TRBJ2-1; no DNA is available, so the TRBD2 call from TCRdb remains unchecked. The CDR3 is 16 residues long. Germline lookup yields CDR1 SGHNT and CDR2 YYREEE (reference sequence). The CDR3 loop is CASILSGPGISREQFF.

The chain recombines TRBV7-9 with TRBJ1-6; TCRdb picks TRBD1, but there is no DNA to check that call. CDR1 SEHNR and CDR2 FQNEAQ come from the germline V gene (reference sequence). The CDR3 totals 14 residues. The CDR3 sequence is CASSLAGGDSPLHF.

The V and J genes are TRBV19 and TRBJ2-1; absent DNA, TCRdb's TRBD2 call cannot be checked. The CDR3 loop spans 13 amino acids. From germline, CDR1 is LNHDA and CDR2 SQIVND (reference sequence). The CDR3 loop reads CASRRRGYNEQFF.

The rearrangement uses TRBV5-4 and TRBJ2-1. CDR3 length: 15 residues. Germline V gene data show CDR1 as SGHNT and CDR2 as YYREEE (reference sequence). The CDR3 spells CASSLDVGPYNEQFF.

This chain joins TRBV10-2 and TRBJ2-1; TCRdb indicates TRBD1, and absent DNA this call remains unverified. The germline V gene encodes CDR1 WSHSY and CDR2 SAAADI. The CDR3 sequence is 14 residues long. CDR3 sequence reads: CASKSAGVYNEQFF.

The rearrangement links TRBV18 to TRBJ2-5. Germline values: CDR1 KGHSH, CDR2 LQKENI. This CDR3 spans 12 amino acids. CDR3 sequence reads: CASPPLGETQYF.

The V and J genes are TRBV2 and TRBJ1-1. The CDR3 extends over 14 amino acids. CDR1 SNHLY and CDR2 FYNNEI come from the germline V gene. The CDR3: CASSGWPRDTEAFF.

The chain links TRBV7-2 to TRBJ2-3; TCRdb returns TRBD2, unconfirmable since there is no DNA. CDR1 and CDR2 from the germline V gene are SGHTA and FQGNSA. The CDR3 has 15 residues. The CDR3 sequence: CASSGSGGDTDTQYF.

CDR3 region: CASSFAGEAFF. The V gene is TRBV6-5, the J gene TRBJ1-1; TCRdb names TRBD1, which stays unverified in the absence of DNA. The germline gives CDR1 MNHEY, CDR2 SVGAGI. There are 11 residues in the CDR3.

The J gene is TRBJ1-3, the V gene TRBV6-5. CDR3 length equals 15 residues. Germline V CDR1 and CDR2: MNHEY, SVGAGI. The CDR3 sequence is CASSYGWDSGNTIYF.

The CDR3: CASSFGPGSTGELFF. This sequence joins TRBV28 and TRBJ2-2. Germline assignment: CDR1 MDHEN and CDR2 SYDVKM. The CDR3 runs to 15 residues.

The chain links TRBV7-2 to TRBJ2-3; the TCRdb D gene call, TRBD2, has no DNA to confirm it. Germline V CDR1 and CDR2: SGHTA, FQGNSA. The CDR3 totals 13 residues. The CDR3 region is CASRWGVEDTQYF.

J is TRBJ2-7 and V is TRBV29-1; TCRdb outputs TRBD1, but without DNA this stays unchecked. The germline gives CDR1 SQVTM, CDR2 ANQGSEA. This CDR3 is built from 14 residues. CDR3 sequence reads: CSVEGGRSDCEQYF.

The chain links TRBV7-2 to TRBJ2-3. CDR1 SGHTA and CDR2 FQGNSA come from the germline V gene. This CDR3 comprises 16 residues. CDR3 amino acids: CASSFSGRNPPDTQYF.

The rearrangement links TRBV3-1 to TRBJ2-2; the D call from TCRdb, TRBD1, cannot be confirmed without DNA. The CDR3 sequence is 14 residues long. CDR1 and CDR2 from the germline V gene are LGHDT and YNNKEL (reference sequence). Here the CDR3 reads CASTRQGDAGELFF.

The chain couples TRBV6-1 to TRBJ1-5; TCRdb's D call, TRBD1, is unchecked because there is no DNA. Germline V lookup: CDR1 MNHNS, CDR2 SASEGT. The CDR3 length is 15 residues. The CDR3 is CASSEDPGGGQPQHF.

The rearrangement joins TRBV6-2 or TRBV6-3 to TRBJ1-1; TCRdb's D call, TRBD1, is unchecked because there is no DNA. The CDR3 covers 14 residues. The germline CDR1 and CDR2 sequences are MNHEY and SVGEGT. Here the CDR3 reads CASSYTDRGTEAFF.